The 12 T cell receptor beta chains below all came from one sample that was sequenced in a study of T cell repertoires in cytomegalovirus infection. In TCRdb, the reads were re-called with MiXCR into one record per CDR3 protein. This table holds some 170,000 distinct CDR3 sequences, approximately 17% found once. Sequenced input: CD8+ T cells from PBMCs. The receptor source for this set is a human donor in good health (CMV status not recorded). Some clones in this sample may be carry-over from other donors' samples.

The chain carries TRBV7-2 and TRBJ2-5; D uncertain. Looked up from germline, CDR1 is SGHTA and CDR2 is FQGNSA. The CDR3 totals 11 residues. V lost 6 bases and J 2 bases, leaving 4 bases between the germline ends. DNA of the CDR3: TGTGCCAGCAGGCAACAAGAGACCCAGTACTTC. Translated: CASRQQETQYF.

This clonotype was seen a handful of times. The rearrangement joins TRBV7-9 to TRBJ2-7, with 10 bases matching TRBD1. V trimming: 4 bases; J trimming: 2 bases; junction bases outside the gene matches: 11. In germline, CDR1 is SEHNR, CDR2 FQNEAQ (reference sequence). The length of the CDR3 is 17 residues. The CDR3 here is CASSSPGQGNATYEQYF. CDR3 bases: TGTGCCAGCAGCTCCCCGGGACAGGGGAACGCCACCTACGAGCAGTACTTC.

This clonotype was observed a few times. V usage is TRBV5-8 and J usage is TRBJ2-2; no clear D gene. V was clipped by 0 bases and J by 2 bases, with 11 bases between them. The CDR3 length is 16 residues. CDR1 is SGHTS and CDR2 is YDEGEE in the germline V gene. CDR3 residues: CASSLGHSFNTGELFF. CDR3 sequence (DNA): TGTGCCAGCAGCTTGGGACATTCTTTTAACACCGGGGAGCTGTTTTTT.

A few counts support this clonotype. This chain connects TRBV7-6 to TRBJ1-2; no reliable D call. This CDR3 has 14 amino acids. The V gene lost 3 bases and the J gene lost 7 bases, with 15 bases spanning the gap. Looked up from germline, CDR1 is SGHVS and CDR2 is FNYEAQ. The DNA for the CDR3 is TGTGCCAGCAGCTTGGCGACGGAACGGAGTGGCTACACCTTC. It encodes CASSLATERSGYTF. Together with reference TRBV7-6 and TRBJ1-2, the CDR3 gives the full variable domain: GAGVSQSPRYKVTKRGQDVALRCDPISGHVSLYWYRQALGQGPEFLTYFNYEAQQDKSGLPNDRFSAERPEGSISTLTIQRTEQRDSAMYRCASSLATERSGYTFGSGTRLTVV.

The chain carries TRBV7-9 and TRBJ1-1; D may be TRBD1 (5 bases). The germline V and J ends were trimmed by 5 bases and 4 bases, with 14 bases remaining between them. CDR3 length: 14 amino acids. The germline gives CDR1 SEHNR, CDR2 FQNEAQ (reference sequence). CDR3 coding DNA: TGTGCCAGCAGCCTAGAACTCCAGGGCACTGAAGCTTTCTTT. Protein sequence: CASSLELQGTEAFF.

V and J are TRBV7-6 and TRBJ2-7, with 8 bases lining up with TRBD1. The germline V gene has CDR1 SGHVS and CDR2 FNYEAQ. With V trimmed by 5 bases and J by 3 bases, 3 bases remained unmatched. CDR3 length: 13 residues. The CDR3 nucleotides are TGTGCCAGCAGCCCGGGACAGGACTACGAGCAGTACTTC. Translated: CASSPGQDYEQYF.

This clonotype appeared many times. The V gene is TRBV13, the J gene TRBJ2-2, with 10 bases fitting TRBD1. Germline V CDR1 and CDR2: PRHDT, FYEKMQ (reference sequence). This CDR3 contains 16 residues. The V segment lost 5 bases and the J segment 5 bases; nucleotides outside the gene matches: 8. The CDR3 nucleotides read TGTGCCAGCAGCCACCGGTGGGACAGGGGAACCGGGGAGCTGTTTTTT. It codes for CASSHRWDRGTGELFF.

The rearrangement joins TRBV7-2 to TRBJ2-7; tentatively, D is TRBD1 (5 bases). The CDR3 consists of 13 residues. CDR1 is SGHTA, CDR2 FQGNSA, per germline. Trimming took off 5 bases at V and 6 bases at J, with 14 bases between the two ends. CDR3 sequence: CASSVLSGREQYF. CDR3 bases: TGTGCCAGCAGCGTATTATCAGGGCGCGAGCAGTACTTC.

This rearrangement joins TRBV6-5 to TRBJ1-2; maybe TRBD1 (5 bases). Trimming pared 6 bases from V and 1 base from J, leaving 24 bases between. This CDR3 has 18 residues. Germline V CDR1 and CDR2: MNHEY, SVGAGI. In DNA, the CDR3 is TGTGCCAGCAGGCGAGAGGGAGGGACGGAGACCTTTAACTATGGCTACACCTTC. This encodes CASRREGGTETFNYGYTF.

This chain connects TRBV28 to TRBJ2-7, with TRBD1 identical over 12 bases. This CDR3 has 14 amino acids. Germline CDR1 reads MDHEN; CDR2 reads SYDVKM. The V and J ends lost 6 bases and 3 bases, in that order; junction bases with no gene match: 3. CDR3 region: CASRGQGAIYEQYF. DNA for the CDR3: TGTGCCAGCAGGGGACAGGGGGCCATCTACGAGCAGTACTTC. Complete variable domain (other parts from reference TRBV28 and TRBJ2-7): DVKVTQSSRYLVKRTGEKVFLECVQDMDHENMFWYRQDPGLGLRLIYFSYDVKMKEKGDIPEGYSVSREKKERFSLILESASTNQTSMYLCASRGQGAIYEQYFGPGTRLTVT.

This chain links TRBV7-2 with TRBJ2-4; D ambiguous. V was cut by 0 bases and J by 6 bases, with 9 bases left in between. The CDR3 has 14 residues. In germline, CDR1 is SGHTA, CDR2 FQGNSA. CDR3 nucleotide sequence: TGTGCCAGCAGCTTAGCGGGATGGGGAAACATTCAGTACTTC. Protein product: CASSLAGWGNIQYF.

This clonotype occurred many times. This chain links TRBV28 with TRBJ1-5, with 9 bases that match TRBD1. Unmatched junction bases numbered 11, after V lost 5 bases and J lost 3 bases. The CDR3 sequence is 17 residues long. Per germline, CDR1 MDHEN and CDR2 SYDVKM. The CDR3 sequence: CASSGFRDRVTNQPQHF. DNA of the CDR3: TGTGCCAGCAGTGGGTTCCGGGACAGGGTAACCAATCAGCCCCAGCATTTT.